The TCR beta chain described here comes from a study of cytomegalovirus exposure and HLA in healthy donors. Notes on the study in general: In vitro, a few CMV-associated chains proved specific for CMV antigens.

About this clone itself: Antigen unknown.

A multiplex PCR was run with 60 Vbeta primers and 13 Jbeta primers. Profiled with immunoSEQ multiplex PCR; TCRdb holds only in-frame clones, not every one. The sample carries 200,000 or so clones, 82% recorded once. V trimming: 7 bases; J trimming: 6 bases; junction bases outside the gene matches: 10. Germline-derived CDR1 and CDR2 are SQVTM and ANQGSEA. This CDR3 has 15 amino acids. The origin of this receptor is a boy aged 2 to 9 in good health and CMV-seronegative. Sequencing was carried out using PBMCs. V and J are TRBV29-1 and TRBJ2-3, with 13 bases matching TRBD2. This chain's CDR3 is CSATGTSGVIDTQYF. The CDR3 nucleotides read TGCAGCGCAACCGGGACTAGCGGGGTTATTGATACGCAGTATTTT.